The sequence of this T cell receptor beta chain was determined in a study of graft-versus-host responses after intestinal transplantation (dated by TCRdb to the early 2020s). Background on the whole study: The transplants that recipients received were multivisceral, liver-intestinal, or isolated intestinal. To identify alloreactive clones, pre-transplant mixed lymphocyte reaction products were sequenced and then compared with unstimulated pre-transplant donor and recipient T cells. Every recipient was given anti-thymocyte globulin induction, then maintenance tacrolimus and steroids for about three years. Graft-versus-host and host-versus-graft alloreactive T cell clones were tracked in the graft, circulation and bone marrow after intestinal transplantation using bulk TCR-beta CDR3 sequencing. A cohort of more than 20 intestinal transplant recipients, including one retransplant, was enrolled, and 3 patients lacking pretransplant specimens were excluded. A peak of at least 4% donor T cells among recipient peripheral blood mononuclear cells was the definition used for donor T cell macrochimerism. Samples from a few later patients were sequenced in-house on an Illumina MiSeq with MiXCR processing rather than by the commercial service.

Study-wide findings and limitations: The conclusions were limited by the relatively low number and heterogeneity of the intestinal transplant patients. Patients with donor T cell macrochimerism had high GvH to HvG T cell clonal ratios in their allografts. Early after transplant, declines in HvG clones were associated with peak levels of circulating GvH clones. GvH clones were found in recipient bone marrow, and some of the GvH clones appeared earlier in ileal mucosa or blood, which is consistent with an intestinal mucosal origin.

The time point label, as the study defines it: cells obtained before transplantation from donor or recipient. CD3+CD4+ and CD3+CD8+ populations were FACS-sorted from unstimulated pre-transplant donor and recipient cells taken from spleen or lymph nodes. This clone was detected a few times. Its antigen specificity is not known. The sample holds no much larger clone one base away, and base qualities are not on file. Reading the germline V gene gives CDR1 SGHTS and CDR2 YDEGEE. The CDR3 goes from the cysteine to the phenylalanine over 15 residues. The DNA shown is the 45-base CDR3, in frame from base 1. V is reduced by 3 bases and J by 1 base, leaving a spacing of 10 bases between them. Preparation of the library involved the immunoSEQ multiplex PCR assay. In most patients, genomic DNA was isolated using the Qiagen DNeasy Blood and Tissue Kit and sent frozen to Adaptive Biotechnologies for TCR sequencing. For most patients, genomic DNA was subjected to high-throughput TCR-beta CDR3 sequencing by Adaptive Biotechnologies. In the original analysis: Adaptive's ImmunoSEQ software supplied the TCR sequencing data for around 19 patients, while MiXCR and VDJtools were used to process a few other patients. CD4 versus CD8 sorting errors were corrected by removing sequences found in both subsets at a frequency ratio below 5:1. CDR3 nucleotide sequences shared between donor and recipient were removed because their origin could not be assigned. Alloreactive clones required at least 2-fold expansion over unstimulated cells and minimum CFSE-low frequency of 0.002% (template counts) or 0.001% (read counts). Clones detected in sequenced pre-transplant spleen, lymph node, or MLR CFSE-low populations of the donor or recipient were defined as mappable. Cumulative frequency of alloreactive clones was calculated as a percentage of all sequences weighted by copy number. TCRdb re-hosts the immuneACCESS table, in-frame sequences only. Its copies lack some clones; in the studies checked, an unresolved V gene accounts for under half of them, and the cause for the rest is not known. The D gene and trimming were derived from the DNA, and the V and J assignments and clone size from that table. The sample yields about 120,000 clones; 90% to 95% were counted once. The ten most abundant clones make up 0.09% to 0.15% of the sample.

The V and J genes are TRBV5-8 and TRBJ2-2; too little of a D gene remains to name it. The TCR originated in a human donor who received an intestinal transplant. The sample consisted of unstimulated CD4+ T cells sorted from spleen or lymph node cells, taken before intestinal transplant. At the DNA level, the sequence is TGTGCCAGCAGCTGGGGAACCATGAACACCGGGGAGCTGTTTTTT. Translation gives CASSWGTMNTGELFF.